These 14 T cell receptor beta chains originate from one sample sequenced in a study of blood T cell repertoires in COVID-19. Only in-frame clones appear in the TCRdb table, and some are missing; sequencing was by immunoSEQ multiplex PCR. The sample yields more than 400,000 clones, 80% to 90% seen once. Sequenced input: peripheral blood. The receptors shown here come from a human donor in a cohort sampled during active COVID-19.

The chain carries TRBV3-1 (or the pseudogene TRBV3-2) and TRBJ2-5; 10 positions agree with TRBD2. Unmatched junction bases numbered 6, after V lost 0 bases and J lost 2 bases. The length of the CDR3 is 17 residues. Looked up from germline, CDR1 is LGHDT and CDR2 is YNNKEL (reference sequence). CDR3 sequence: CASSQDWEAGGQETQYF. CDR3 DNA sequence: TGTGCCAGCAGCCAAGATTGGGAAGCGGGAGGGCAAGAGACCCAGTACTTC.

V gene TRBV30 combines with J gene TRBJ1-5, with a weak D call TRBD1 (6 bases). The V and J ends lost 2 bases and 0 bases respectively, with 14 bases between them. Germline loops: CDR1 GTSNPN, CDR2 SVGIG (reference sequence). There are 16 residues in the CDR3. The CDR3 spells CAWSNSWTASNQPQHF. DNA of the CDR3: TGTGCCTGGAGTAACTCGTGGACAGCTAGCAATCAGCCCCAGCATTTT.

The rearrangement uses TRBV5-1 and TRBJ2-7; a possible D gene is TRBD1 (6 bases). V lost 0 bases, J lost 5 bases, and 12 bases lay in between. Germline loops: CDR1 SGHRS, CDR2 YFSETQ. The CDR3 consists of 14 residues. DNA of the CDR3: TGCGCCAGCAGCTTGGTACAGGGTAACAACGAGCAGTACTTC. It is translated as CASSLVQGNNEQYF.

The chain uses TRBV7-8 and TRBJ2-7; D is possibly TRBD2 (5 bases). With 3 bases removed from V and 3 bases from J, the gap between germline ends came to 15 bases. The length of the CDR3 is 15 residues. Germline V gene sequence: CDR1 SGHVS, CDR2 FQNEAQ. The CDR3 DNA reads TGTGCCAGCAGCTTTCTCGCGGGCTCGAACTACGAGCAGTACTTC. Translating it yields CASSFLAGSNYEQYF.

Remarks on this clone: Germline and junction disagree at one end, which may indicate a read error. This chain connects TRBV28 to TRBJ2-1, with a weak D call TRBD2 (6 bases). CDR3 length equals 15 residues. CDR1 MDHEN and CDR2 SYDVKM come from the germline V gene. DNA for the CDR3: TGTGCCAGCAGCTTCCTCCGGGACTCCCACAATGAGCAGTTCTTC. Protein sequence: CASSFLRDSHNEQFF.

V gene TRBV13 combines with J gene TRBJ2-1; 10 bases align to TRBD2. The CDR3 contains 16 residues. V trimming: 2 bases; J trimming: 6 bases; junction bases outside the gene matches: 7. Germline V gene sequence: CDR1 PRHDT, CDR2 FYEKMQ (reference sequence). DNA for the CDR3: TGTGCCAGCAGCTTACTGAGCGGGAGGGCCCGCAATGAGCAGTTCTTC. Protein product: CASSLLSGRARNEQFF.

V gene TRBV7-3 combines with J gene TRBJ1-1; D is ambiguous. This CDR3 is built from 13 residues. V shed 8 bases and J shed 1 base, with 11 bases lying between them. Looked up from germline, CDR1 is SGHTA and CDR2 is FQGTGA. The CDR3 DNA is TGTGCCAGCGCAAGTAACGGGAACACTGAAGCTTTCTTT. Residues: CASASNGNTEAFF.

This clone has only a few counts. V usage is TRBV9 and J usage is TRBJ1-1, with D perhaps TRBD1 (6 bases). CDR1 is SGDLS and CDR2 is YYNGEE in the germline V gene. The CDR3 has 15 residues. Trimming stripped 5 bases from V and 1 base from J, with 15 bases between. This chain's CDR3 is CASRRSQGSNTEAFF. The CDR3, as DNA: TGTGCCAGCAGACGATCACAGGGATCGAACACTGAAGCTTTCTTT.

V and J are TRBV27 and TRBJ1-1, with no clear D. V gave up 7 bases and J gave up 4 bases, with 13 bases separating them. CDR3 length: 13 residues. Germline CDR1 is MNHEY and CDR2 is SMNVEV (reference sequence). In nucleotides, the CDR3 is TGTGCCAGCACGAGACCAGGCTCCACTGAAGCTTTCTTT. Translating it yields CASTRPGSTEAFF.

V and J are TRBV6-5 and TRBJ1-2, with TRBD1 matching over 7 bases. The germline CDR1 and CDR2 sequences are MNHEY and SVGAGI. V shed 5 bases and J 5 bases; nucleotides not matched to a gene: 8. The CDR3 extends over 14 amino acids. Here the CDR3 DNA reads TGTGCCAGCAGTAACGACAGGGAACAGTATGGCTACACCTTC. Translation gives CASSNDREQYGYTF.

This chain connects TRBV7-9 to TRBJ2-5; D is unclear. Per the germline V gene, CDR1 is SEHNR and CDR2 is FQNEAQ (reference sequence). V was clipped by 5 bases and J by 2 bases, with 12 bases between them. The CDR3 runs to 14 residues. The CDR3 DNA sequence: TGTGCCAGCAGCCCGGCGCAGAGGCAAGAGACCCAGTACTTC. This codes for CASSPAQRQETQYF.

CDR3 loop: CASSEGIGQGNEKLFF. The CDR3 nucleotides read TGTGCCAGCAGTGAAGGGATCGGACAGGGAAATGAAAAACTGTTTTTT. This sequence joins TRBV6-1 and TRBJ1-4; 8 nucleotides align to TRBD1. Germline loops: CDR1 MNHNS, CDR2 SASEGT. The CDR3 loop spans 16 amino acids. After removal of 1 base from V and 5 bases from J, the junction contained 6 bases not matched to a gene.

This chain's CDR3 is CASSFTGGGNTEAFF. Written as DNA, the CDR3 is TGCGCCAGCAGCTTTACAGGGGGAGGGAACACTGAAGCTTTCTTT. The chain combines TRBV5-1 with TRBJ1-1; 8 nucleotides match TRBD1. This CDR3 has 15 residues. Germline values: CDR1 SGHRS, CDR2 YFSETQ. The V gene end was trimmed by 2 bases and the J gene end by 1 base; junction bases not matched to a gene: 4.

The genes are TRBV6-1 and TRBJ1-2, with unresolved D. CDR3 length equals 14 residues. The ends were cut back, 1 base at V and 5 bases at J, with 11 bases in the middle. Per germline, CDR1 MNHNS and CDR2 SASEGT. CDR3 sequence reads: CASSEGPIVYGYTF. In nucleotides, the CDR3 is TGTGCCAGCAGTGAAGGGCCAATCGTTTATGGCTACACCTTC.